Only a few counts were recorded for the clone carrying this T cell receptor beta chain. The antigen remains undetermined. Extracted RNA was reverse transcribed, and the resulting cDNA served as sequencing template. This table comes from immunoSEQ multiplex PCR, and its TCRdb copy is limited to in-frame clones, with some not included. The sample has 170,000 or so clones, about 63% seen once; the top ten hold over 12%. This record belongs to a study of CD8+ T cells in alopecia areata. Study-level results: Lesional scalp displayed greater clonality than normal scalp, most notably in alopecia totalis/universalis. Researchers reported that TCR sharing among patients proved less clear than in mice, possibly HLA-linked.

Alopecia areata patients provided lesional scalp punch biopsies and peripheral blood, both collected for the study. The receptor was isolated from a human donor with alopecia areata. The starting material was CD4+ T cells sorted from blood, obtained at week 0.

The CDR3 DNA follows: TGTGCCAGCAGCTTATCAGGGTTGGCGGGGACCCAGTACTTC. It codes for CASSLSGLAGTQYF. This chain connects TRBV7-9 to TRBJ2-5, with D perhaps TRBD1 or TRBD2 (5 bases each). Germline V CDR1 and CDR2: SEHNR, FQNEAQ (reference sequence). The CDR3 consists of 14 residues. The V end was cut by 2 bases, the J end by 7 bases, with 14 bases between.